Below, 4 T cell receptor beta chains from the same sample are listed, as sequenced in a study of T cell responses to AZD1222 COVID-19 vaccine. Repertoires were generated with immunoSEQ multiplex PCR, while TCRdb's copy carries only in-frame clones and drops some. The sample yields 80,000 or so clones, approximately 85% seen once. The source was peripheral blood, collected 28 days after the second AZD1222 dose. The receptors come from an adult who received the AZD1222 COVID-19 vaccine.

The V call is TRBV4-2, the J call TRBJ2-3, with 14 bases fitting TRBD2. This CDR3 has 16 residues. The germline CDR1 and CDR2 sequences are LGHNA and YNFKEQ. V dropped 4 bases and J dropped 6; count of bases not matched to a gene: 6. CDR3 bases: TGTGCCAGCAGCCCTGGACTAGCGGGGGGATGGGATACGCAGTATTTT. Protein sequence: CASSPGLAGGWDTQYF.

This chain connects TRBV11-2 to TRBJ2-3; D possibly corresponds to TRBD2 (6 bases). Germline loops: CDR1 SGHAT, CDR2 FQNNGV. The V end was cut by 8 bases, the J end by 1 base, with 16 bases between. There are 15 residues in the CDR3. The CDR3 DNA is TGTGCCAGCGAGGTAACGGGGGAGGGCACAGATACGCAGTATTTT. Translated: CASEVTGEGTDTQYF.

This chain joins TRBV5-1 and TRBJ1-1, with D hard to call. The CDR3 sequence is 13 residues long. With 0 bases removed from V and 4 bases from J, the gap between germline ends came to 7 bases. Germline CDR1 is SGHRS and CDR2 is YFSETQ. Here the CDR3 reads CASSLGATTEAFF. CDR3 bases: TGCGCCAGCAGCTTGGGGGCGACCACTGAAGCTTTCTTT.

The chain combines TRBV11-2 with TRBJ1-2; D call uncertain. The CDR3 covers 14 residues. V lost 2 bases and J 4 bases, leaving 11 bases between the germline ends. Per the germline V gene, CDR1 is SGHAT and CDR2 is FQNNGV. This CDR3 is CASSLSLRPYGYTF. The CDR3 DNA follows: TGTGCCAGCAGCTTATCGTTGAGGCCCTATGGCTACACCTTC.